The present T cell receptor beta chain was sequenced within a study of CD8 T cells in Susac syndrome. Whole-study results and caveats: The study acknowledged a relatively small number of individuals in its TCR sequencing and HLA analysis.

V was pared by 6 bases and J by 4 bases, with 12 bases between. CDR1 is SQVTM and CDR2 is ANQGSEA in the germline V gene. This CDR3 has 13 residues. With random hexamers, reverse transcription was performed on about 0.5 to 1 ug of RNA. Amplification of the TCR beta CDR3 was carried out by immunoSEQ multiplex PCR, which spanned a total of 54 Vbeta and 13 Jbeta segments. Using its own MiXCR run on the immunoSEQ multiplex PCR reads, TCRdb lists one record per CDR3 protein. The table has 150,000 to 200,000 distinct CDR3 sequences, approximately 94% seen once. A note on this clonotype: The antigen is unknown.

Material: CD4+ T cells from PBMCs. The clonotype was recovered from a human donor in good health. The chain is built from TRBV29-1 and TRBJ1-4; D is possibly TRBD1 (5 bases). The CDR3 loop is CSVVGRYNEKLFF. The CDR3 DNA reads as TGCAGCGTAGTGGGACGTTATAATGAAAAACTGTTTTTT.